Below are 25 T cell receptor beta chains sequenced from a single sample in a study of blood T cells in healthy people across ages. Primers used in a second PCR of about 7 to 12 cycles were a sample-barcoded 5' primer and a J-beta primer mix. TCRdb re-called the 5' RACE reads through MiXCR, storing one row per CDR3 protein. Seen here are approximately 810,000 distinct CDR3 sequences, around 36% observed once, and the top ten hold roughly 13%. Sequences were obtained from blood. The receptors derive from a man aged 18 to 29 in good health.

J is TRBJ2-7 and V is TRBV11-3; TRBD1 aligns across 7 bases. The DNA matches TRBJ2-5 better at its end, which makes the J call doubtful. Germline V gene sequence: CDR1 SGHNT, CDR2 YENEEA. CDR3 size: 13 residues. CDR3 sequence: CASRGQYGETQYF. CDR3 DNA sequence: TGTGCCAGCAGGGGACAGTACGGAGAGACCCAGTACTTC.

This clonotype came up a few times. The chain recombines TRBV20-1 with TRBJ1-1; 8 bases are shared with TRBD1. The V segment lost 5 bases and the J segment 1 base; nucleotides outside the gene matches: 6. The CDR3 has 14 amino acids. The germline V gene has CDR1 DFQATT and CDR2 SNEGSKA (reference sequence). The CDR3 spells CSAHRDRRNTEAFF. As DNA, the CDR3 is TGCAGTGCTCACCGGGACAGGAGGAACACTGAAGCTTTCTTT.

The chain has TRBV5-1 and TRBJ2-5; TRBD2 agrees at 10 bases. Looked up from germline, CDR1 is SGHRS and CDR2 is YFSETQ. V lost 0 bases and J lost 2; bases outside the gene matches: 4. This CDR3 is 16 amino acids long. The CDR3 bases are TGCGCCAGCAGCTTGGCGAGCGGGGGGGCTCAAGAGACCCAGTACTTC. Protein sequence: CASSLASGGAQETQYF. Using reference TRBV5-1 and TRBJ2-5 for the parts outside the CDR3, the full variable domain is KAGVTQTPRYLIKTRGQQVTLSCSPISGHRSVSWYQQTPGQGLQFLFEYFSETQRNKGNFPGRFSGRQFSNSRSEMNVSTLELGDSALYLCASSLASGGAQETQYFGPGTRLLVL.

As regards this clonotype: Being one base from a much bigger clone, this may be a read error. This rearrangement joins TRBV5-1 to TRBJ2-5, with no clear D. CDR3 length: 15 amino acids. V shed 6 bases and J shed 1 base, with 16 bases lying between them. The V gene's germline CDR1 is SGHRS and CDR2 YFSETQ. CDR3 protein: CASTPTTALQETQYF. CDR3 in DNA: TGCGCCAGCACCCCGACCACAGCTCTCCAAGAGACCCAGTACTTC.

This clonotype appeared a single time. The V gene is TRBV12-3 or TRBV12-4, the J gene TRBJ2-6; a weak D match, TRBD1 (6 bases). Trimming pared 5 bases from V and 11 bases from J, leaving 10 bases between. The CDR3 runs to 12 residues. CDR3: CASSPNRDVLTF. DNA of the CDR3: TGTGCCAGCAGTCCTAACAGGGACGTCCTGACTTTC.

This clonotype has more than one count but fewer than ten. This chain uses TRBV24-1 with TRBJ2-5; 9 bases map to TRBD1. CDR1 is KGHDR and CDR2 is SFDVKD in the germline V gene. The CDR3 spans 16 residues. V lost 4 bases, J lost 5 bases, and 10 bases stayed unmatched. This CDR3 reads CATSEPGQGLGETQYF. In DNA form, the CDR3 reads TGTGCCACCAGTGAGCCGGGACAGGGCTTAGGCGAGACCCAGTACTTC.

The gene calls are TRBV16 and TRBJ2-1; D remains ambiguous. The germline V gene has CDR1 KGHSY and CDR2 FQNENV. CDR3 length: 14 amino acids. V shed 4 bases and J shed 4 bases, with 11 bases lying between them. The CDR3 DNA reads TGTGCCAGCAGCCCGAATACGGGTTACAATGAGCAGTTCTTC. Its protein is CASSPNTGYNEQFF.

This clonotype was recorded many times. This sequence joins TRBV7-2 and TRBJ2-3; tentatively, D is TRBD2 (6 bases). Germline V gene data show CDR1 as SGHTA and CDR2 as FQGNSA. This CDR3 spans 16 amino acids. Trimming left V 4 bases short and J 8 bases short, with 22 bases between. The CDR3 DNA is TGTGCCAGCAGCTCCGAACCGGGACTGGCTAGGGGTACGCAGTATTTT. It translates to CASSSEPGLARGTQYF.

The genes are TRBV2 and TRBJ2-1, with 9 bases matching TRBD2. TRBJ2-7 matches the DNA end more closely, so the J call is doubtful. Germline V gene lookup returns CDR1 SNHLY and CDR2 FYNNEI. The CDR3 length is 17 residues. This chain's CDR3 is CASSEFVSGGTYNEQYF. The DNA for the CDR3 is TGTGCCAGCAGTGAATTCGTTAGCGGGGGTACCTACAATGAGCAGTACTTC.

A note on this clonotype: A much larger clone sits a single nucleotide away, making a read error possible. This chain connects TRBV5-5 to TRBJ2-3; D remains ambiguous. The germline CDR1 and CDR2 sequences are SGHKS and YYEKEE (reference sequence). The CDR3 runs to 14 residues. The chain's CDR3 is CTSSLLRATDTQYF. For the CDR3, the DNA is TGTACCAGCAGCCTCCTAAGGGCCACAGATACGCAGTATTTT. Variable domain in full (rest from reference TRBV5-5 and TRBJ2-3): DAGVTQSPTHLIKTRGQQVTLRCSPISGHKSVSWYQQVLGQGPQFIFQYYEKEERGRGNFPDRFSARQFPNYSSELNVNALLLGDSALYLCTSSLLRATDTQYFGPGTRLTVL.

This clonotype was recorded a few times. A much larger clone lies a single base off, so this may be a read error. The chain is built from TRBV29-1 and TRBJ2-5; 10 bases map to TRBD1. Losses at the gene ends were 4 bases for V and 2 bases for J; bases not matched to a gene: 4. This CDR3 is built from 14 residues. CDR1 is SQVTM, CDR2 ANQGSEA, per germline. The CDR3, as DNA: TGCAGCGTTGGACAGGGGGCGTCACAAGAGACCCAGTACTTC. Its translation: CSVGQGASQETQYF.

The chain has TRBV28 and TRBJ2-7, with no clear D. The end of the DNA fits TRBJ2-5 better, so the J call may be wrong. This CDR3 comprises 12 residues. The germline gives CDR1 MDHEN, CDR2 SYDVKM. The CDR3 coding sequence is TGTGCCAGCAGGTTAGGCCCCGGGACCCAGTACTTC. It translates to CASRLGPGTQYF.

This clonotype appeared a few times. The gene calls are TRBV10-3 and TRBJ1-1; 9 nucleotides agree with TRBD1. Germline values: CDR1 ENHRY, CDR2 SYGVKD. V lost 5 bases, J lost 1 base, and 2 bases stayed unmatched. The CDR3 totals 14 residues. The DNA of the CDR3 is TGTGCCATCAGTTCGGACAGGGGGAACACTGAAGCTTTCTTT. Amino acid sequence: CAISSDRGNTEAFF.

Here the CDR3 reads CASSPTGKGDSYEQYF. The CDR3 DNA reads as TGTGCCAGCTCACCAACAGGGAAAGGGGACTCCTACGAGCAGTACTTC. This chain links TRBV18 with TRBJ2-7; D is possibly TRBD1 (6 bases). The length of the CDR3 is 16 residues. CDR1 and CDR2 from the germline V gene are KGHSH and LQKENI. Between the trimmed V and J ends, which lost 2 bases and 0 bases, there was a span of 14 bases.

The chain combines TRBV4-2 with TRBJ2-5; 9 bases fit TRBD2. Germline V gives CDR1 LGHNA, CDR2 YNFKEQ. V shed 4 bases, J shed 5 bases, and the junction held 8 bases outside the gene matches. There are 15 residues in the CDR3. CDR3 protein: CASSPLAGSRETQYF. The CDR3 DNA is TGTGCCAGCAGCCCCCTAGCGGGATCGCGGGAGACCCAGTACTTC.

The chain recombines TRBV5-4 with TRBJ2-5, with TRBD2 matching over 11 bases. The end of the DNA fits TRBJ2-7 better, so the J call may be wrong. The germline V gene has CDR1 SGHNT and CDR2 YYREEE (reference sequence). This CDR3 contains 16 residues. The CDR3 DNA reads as TGTGCCAGCAGCTCTCGTAGCGGGGGGGCCGGTGACGAGCAGTACTTC. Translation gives CASSSRSGGAGDEQYF.

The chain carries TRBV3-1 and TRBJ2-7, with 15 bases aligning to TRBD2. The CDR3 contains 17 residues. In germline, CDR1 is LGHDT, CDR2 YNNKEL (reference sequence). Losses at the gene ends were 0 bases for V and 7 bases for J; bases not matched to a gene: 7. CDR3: CASSQDPGLAGGREQYF. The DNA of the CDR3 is TGTGCCAGCAGCCAAGATCCAGGACTAGCGGGGGGGCGTGAGCAGTACTTC.

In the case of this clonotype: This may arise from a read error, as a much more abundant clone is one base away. CDR3: CVSSIGPLAPQHF. The CDR3 bases are TGTGTCAGCAGCATAGGTCCGTTGGCGCCCCAGCATTTT. V usage is TRBV12-3 or TRBV12-4 and J usage is TRBJ1-5; D ambiguous. This CDR3 region has 13 residues.

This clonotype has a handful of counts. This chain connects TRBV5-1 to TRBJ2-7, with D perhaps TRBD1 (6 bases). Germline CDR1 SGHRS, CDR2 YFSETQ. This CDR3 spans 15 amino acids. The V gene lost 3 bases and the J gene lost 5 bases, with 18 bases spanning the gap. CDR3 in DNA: TGCGCCAGCAGCTCAGAACAGGGTTTTGGAGACGAGCAGTACTTC. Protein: CASSSEQGFGDEQYF.

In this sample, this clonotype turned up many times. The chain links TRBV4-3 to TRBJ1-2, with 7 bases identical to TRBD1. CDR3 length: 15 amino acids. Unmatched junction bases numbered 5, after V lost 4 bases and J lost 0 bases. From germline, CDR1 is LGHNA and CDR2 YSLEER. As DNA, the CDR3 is TGCGCCAGCAGCCCCAAGACAGGGACTAACTATGGCTACACCTTC. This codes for CASSPKTGTNYGYTF.

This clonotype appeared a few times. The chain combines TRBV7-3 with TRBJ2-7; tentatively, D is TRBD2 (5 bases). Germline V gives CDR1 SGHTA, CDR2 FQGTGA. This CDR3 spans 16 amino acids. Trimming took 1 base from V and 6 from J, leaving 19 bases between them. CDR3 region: CASSLMGGYGEGEQYF. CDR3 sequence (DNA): TGTGCCAGCAGCTTAATGGGCGGGTATGGTGAGGGCGAGCAGTACTTC. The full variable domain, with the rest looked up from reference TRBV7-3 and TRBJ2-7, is GAGVSQTPSNKVTEKGKYVELRCDPISGHTALYWYRQSLGQGPEFLIYFQGTGAADDSGLPNDRFFAVRPEGSVSTLKIQRTERGDSAVYLCASSLMGGYGEGEQYFGPGTRLTVT.

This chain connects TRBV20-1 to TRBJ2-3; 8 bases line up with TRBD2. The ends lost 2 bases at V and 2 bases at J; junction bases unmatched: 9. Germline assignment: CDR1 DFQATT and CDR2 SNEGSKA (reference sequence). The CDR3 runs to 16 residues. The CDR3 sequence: CSARTPPGGATDTQYF. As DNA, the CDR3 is TGCAGTGCTAGAACCCCTCCCGGGGGGGCCACAGATACGCAGTATTTT.

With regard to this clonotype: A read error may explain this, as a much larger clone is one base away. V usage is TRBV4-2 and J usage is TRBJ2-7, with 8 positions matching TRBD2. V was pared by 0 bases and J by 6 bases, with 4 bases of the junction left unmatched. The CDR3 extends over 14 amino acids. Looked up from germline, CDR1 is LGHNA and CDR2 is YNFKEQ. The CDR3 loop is CASSQELLAGEQYF. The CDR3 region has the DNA TGTGCCAGCAGCCAAGAGCTGCTAGCGGGCGAGCAGTACTTC.

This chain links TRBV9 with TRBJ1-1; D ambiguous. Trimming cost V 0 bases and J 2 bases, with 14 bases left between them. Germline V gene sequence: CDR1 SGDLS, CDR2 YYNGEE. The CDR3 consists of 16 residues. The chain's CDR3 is CASSVGSAFVNTEAFF. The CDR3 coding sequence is TGTGCCAGCAGCGTAGGGTCGGCATTTGTTAACACTGAAGCTTTCTTT.

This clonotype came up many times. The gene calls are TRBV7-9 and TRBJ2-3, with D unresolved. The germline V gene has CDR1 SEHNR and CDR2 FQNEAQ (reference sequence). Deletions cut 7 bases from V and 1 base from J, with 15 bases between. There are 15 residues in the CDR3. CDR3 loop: CASTDVILGTDTQYF. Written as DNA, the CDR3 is TGTGCCAGCACAGATGTAATCTTGGGCACAGATACGCAGTATTTT.